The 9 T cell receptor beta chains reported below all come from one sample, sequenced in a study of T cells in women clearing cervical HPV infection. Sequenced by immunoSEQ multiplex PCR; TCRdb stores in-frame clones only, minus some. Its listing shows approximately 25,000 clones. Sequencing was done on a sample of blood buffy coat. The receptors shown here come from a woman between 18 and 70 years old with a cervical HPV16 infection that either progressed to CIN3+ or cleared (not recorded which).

Incomplete CDR3 DNA: TGTGCCAGCAGTGTTGGACTAGCGGCCCTTGAG. This codes for CASSVGLAALE. The entire CDR3 reads CASSVGLAALEQFF. V and J are TRBV2 and TRBJ2-1; 10 nucleotides line up with TRBD2. The read finishes 3 residues shy of the CDR3 end, and the germline J gene is used to complete it. The V gene's germline CDR1 is SNHLY and CDR2 FYNNEI. The CDR3 is 14 amino acids. V lost 4 bases, J lost 9 bases, and 6 bases stayed unmatched.

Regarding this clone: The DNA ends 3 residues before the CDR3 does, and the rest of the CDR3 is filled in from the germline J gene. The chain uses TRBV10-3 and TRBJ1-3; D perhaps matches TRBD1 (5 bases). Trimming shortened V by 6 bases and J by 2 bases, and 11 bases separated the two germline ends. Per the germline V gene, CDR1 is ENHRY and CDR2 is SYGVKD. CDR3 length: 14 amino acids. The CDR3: CAIRGREPGNTIYF. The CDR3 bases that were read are TGTGCCATCAGGGGCAGGGAGCCTGGAAACACC.

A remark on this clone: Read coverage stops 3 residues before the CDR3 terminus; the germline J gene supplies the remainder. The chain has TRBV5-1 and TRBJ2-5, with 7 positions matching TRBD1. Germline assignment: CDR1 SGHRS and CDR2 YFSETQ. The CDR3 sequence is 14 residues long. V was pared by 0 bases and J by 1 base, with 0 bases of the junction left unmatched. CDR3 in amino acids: CASSLAGGQETQYF. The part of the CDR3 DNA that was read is TGCGCCAGCAGCTTGGCAGGGGGCCAAGAGACC.

The CDR3: CATSEEREGRNTQYF. The DNA read from the CDR3 is TGTGCCACCAGTGAAGAGCGGGAGGGAAGGAATACG. The chain recombines TRBV24-1 with TRBJ2-3; 10 bases match TRBD2. The missing CDR3 end, 3 residues past where the read stops, is filled in from the germline J gene. V shed 4 bases, J shed 7 bases, and the junction held 7 bases outside the gene matches. The CDR3 runs to 15 residues. CDR1 is KGHDR, CDR2 SFDVKD, per germline.

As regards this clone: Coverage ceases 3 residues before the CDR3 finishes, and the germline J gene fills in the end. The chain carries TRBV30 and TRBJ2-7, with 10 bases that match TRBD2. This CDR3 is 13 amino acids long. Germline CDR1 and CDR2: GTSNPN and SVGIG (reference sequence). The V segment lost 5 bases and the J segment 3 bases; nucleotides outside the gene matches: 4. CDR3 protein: CAWGLAVLYEQYF. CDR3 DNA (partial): TGTGCCTGGGGACTAGCGGTCCTCTACGAG.

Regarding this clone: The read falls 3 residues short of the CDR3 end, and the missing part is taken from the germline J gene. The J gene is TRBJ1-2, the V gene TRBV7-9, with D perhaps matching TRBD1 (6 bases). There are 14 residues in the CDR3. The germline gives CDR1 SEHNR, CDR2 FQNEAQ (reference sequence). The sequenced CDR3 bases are TGTGCCAGCAGCCCTAGACAGGCCCTCTACGAC. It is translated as CASSPRQALYD. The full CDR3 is CASSPRQALYDYTF.

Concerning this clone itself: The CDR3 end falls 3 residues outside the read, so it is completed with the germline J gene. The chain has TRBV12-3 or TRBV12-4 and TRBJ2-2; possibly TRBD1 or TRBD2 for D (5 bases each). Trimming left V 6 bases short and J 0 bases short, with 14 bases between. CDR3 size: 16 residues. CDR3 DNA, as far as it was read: TGTGCCAGCAGCCAGGGCCGAGGGGCGAACACCGGGGAG. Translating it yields CASSQGRGANTGE. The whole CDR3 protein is CASSQGRGANTGELFF.

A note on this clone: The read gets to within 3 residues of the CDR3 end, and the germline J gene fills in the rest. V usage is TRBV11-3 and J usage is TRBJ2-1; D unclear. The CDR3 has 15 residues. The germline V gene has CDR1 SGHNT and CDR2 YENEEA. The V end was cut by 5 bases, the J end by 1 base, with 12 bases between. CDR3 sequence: CASSTPTISYNEQFF. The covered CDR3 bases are TGTGCCAGCAGCACCCCCACTATTTCCTACAATGAG. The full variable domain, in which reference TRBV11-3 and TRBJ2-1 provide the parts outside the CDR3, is EAGVVQSPRYKIIEKKQPVAFWCNPISGHNTLYWYLQNLGQGPELLIRYENEEAVDDSQLPKDRFSAERLKGVDSTLKIQPAELGDSAVYLCASSTPTISYNEQFFGPGTRLTVL.

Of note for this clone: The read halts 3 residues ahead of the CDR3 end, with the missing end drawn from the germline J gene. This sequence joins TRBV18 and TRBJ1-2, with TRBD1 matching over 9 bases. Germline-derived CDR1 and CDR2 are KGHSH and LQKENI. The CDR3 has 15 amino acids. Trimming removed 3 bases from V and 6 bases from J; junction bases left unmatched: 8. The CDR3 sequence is CASSPFRDREDGYTF. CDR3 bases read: TGTGCCAGCTCACCTTTCCGGGACAGGGAAGATGGC.